This is a list of T cell receptor beta chains from one sample in a study of T cell responses to AZD1222 COVID-19 vaccine. Method: immunoSEQ multiplex PCR; TCRdb's copy keeps in-frame clones and lacks some. This sample has around 130,000 clones, with 80% to 95% found just once. This specimen was peripheral blood, taken 28 days after the second AZD1222 dose. The receptors were gathered from an adult who received the AZD1222 COVID-19 vaccine. Each CDR3 is given with its conserved first and last residue. Each record gives: V gene, clone size, D gene, J gene, CDR3 DNA, CDR3 protein. The D gene is left open where the match is weak. Where a row states a size, it is once, few, many or the class of an expanded clone; other rows omit it.

>TRBV5-5|.|.|TRBJ2-5
TGTGCCAGCAGTTTGGGACCCCCAGAGACCCAGTACTTC
CASSLGPPETQYF
>TRBV3-1/TRBV3-2|.|.|TRBJ1-5
TGTGCCAGCAAGGGGTTGCTTAGCAATCAGCCCCAGCATTTT
CASKGLLSNQPQHF
>TRBV5-1|few|.|TRBJ1-1
TGCGCCAGCAATGCAGGGAACACTGAAGCTTTCTTT
CASNAGNTEAFF
>TRBV12-3/TRBV12-4|once|.|TRBJ1-6
TGTGCCAGCAGCACCCCATGGCAACCCCTCCACTTT
CASSTPWQPLHF
>TRBV6-2/TRBV6-3|.|TRBD1|TRBJ2-2
TGTGCCAGCAGTTACCCCTCACAGGGGGGAACCGCGAACACCGGGGAGCTGTTTTTT
CASSYPSQGGTANTGELFF
>TRBV28|.|.|TRBJ2-1
TGTGCCAGCAGTGTTGCCGGGAAGAACAATGAGCAGTTCTTC
CASSVAGKNNEQFF
>TRBV13|.|.|TRBJ2-1
TGTGCCAGCAGCTTAAAACGGGGGCCCCACAATGAGCAGTTCTTC
CASSLKRGPHNEQFF
>TRBV9|.|.|TRBJ1-6
TGTGCCAGCAGCGTAGGCGCAGTAAATAATTCACCCCTCCACTTT
CASSVGAVNNSPLHF
>TRBV7-9|.|TRBD2|TRBJ2-3
TGTGCCAGCAGACGGGGACTAGCGGGAGGGAGGCGCACAGATACGCAGTATTTT
CASRRGLAGGRRTDTQYF
>TRBV2|.|.|TRBJ1-5
TGTGCCAGCACCCCAGGTGCCAATCAGCCCCAGCATTTT
CASTPGANQPQHF
>TRBV5-1|.|.|TRBJ1-2
TGCGCCAGCAGCTTGACAAGCGCTAACTATGGCTACACCTTC
CASSLTSANYGYTF
>TRBV5-5|.|.|TRBJ1-4
TGTGCCAGCAGCATAATGAGTAGGGAAAAACTGTTTTTT
CASSIMSREKLFF
>TRBV27|.|.|TRBJ2-7
TGTGCCAGCAGTGGGGGGACAGATTTATACGAGCAGTACTTC
CASSGGTDLYEQYF
>TRBV19|.|.|TRBJ2-1
TGTGCCAGTAAAGTCGGTACGGTGAGCTCCTACAATGAGCAGTTCTTC
CASKVGTVSSYNEQFF
>TRBV10-3|.|TRBD2|TRBJ2-3
TGTGCCATCTCAGCTAGCGGGAGTCCAGATACGCAGTATTTT
CAISASGSPDTQYF
>TRBV29-1|.|.|TRBJ1-2
TGCAGCGTTGCCAAGGGACGGAATAACTATGGCTACACCTTC
CSVAKGRNNYGYTF
>TRBV29-1|.|.|TRBJ1-1
TGCAGCGTAGATTCAGGGCCAACAGGTCGGGCTTTCTTT
CSVDSGPTGRAFF
>TRBV4-1|once|TRBD1|TRBJ1-1
TGCGCCAGCAGCCAACCGACAGGCTCCAGGGGGACTGAAGCTTTCTTT
CASSQPTGSRGTEAFF
>TRBV9|few|.|TRBJ1-1
TGTGCCAGCAGCTACGGCGGGACACGGAACACTGAAGCTTTCTTT
CASSYGGTRNTEAFF
>TRBV11-2|.|.|TRBJ1-1
TGTGCCAGCTCTTCCTTGGGGCCCACTGAAGCTTTCTTT
CASSSLGPTEAFF
>TRBV11-2|.|TRBD1|TRBJ2-3
TGTGCCAGCAGCTTGGGTACAGGGGCCACAGATACGCAGTATTTT
CASSLGTGATDTQYF
>TRBV4-2|once|TRBD1|TRBJ2-3
TGTGCCAGCAGCCTGACAGGGGGTAGCGCAGATACGCAGTATTTT
CASSLTGGSADTQYF
>TRBV27|.|.|TRBJ2-3
TGTGCCAGCAGTCCCGACACAAGGGCGCCCAATTTT
CASSPDTRAPNF
>TRBV5-1|.|TRBD1|TRBJ2-5
TGCGCCAGCAGCTTAGGGGACAGGGGCGAGGAGACCCAGTACTTC
CASSLGDRGEETQYF
>TRBV19|.|.|TRBJ2-4
TGTGCCAGTAGTATAAGTAGGGCTGTGGCCAAAAACATTCAGTACTTC
CASSISRAVAKNIQYF
>TRBV6-4|few|.|TRBJ2-3
TGTGCCAGCAGTGAGGAGGGCAGGGCATCGGATACGCAGTATTTT
CASSEEGRASDTQYF
>TRBV9|.|.|TRBJ1-2
TGTGCCAGCAGCGTAGGTGGAACCGATGGCTACACCTTC
CASSVGGTDGYTF
>TRBV6-2/TRBV6-3|.|TRBD1|TRBJ1-2
TGTGCCAGCAGCAGGACAGGGGCGAACTATGGCTACACCTTC
CASSRTGANYGYTF
>TRBV7-2|.|TRBD1|TRBJ1-6
TGTGCCAGCAGCCGCGGGACAGGGGATTCACCCCTCCACTTT
CASSRGTGDSPLHF
>TRBV2|.|.|TRBJ1-1
TGCGATGGGTGGAGGGGGAAGAACACTGAAGCTTTCTTT
CDGWRGKNTEAFF
>TRBV29-1|once|.|TRBJ2-1
TGCAGCGCCAGAGTTACTGCCAACAATGAGCAGTTCTTC
CSARVTANNEQFF
>TRBV7-3|.|.|TRBJ2-2
TGTGCCAGCAGTAAAACAGGGAGTAACACCGGGGAGCTGTTTTTT
CASSKTGSNTGELFF
>TRBV2|.|.|TRBJ1-5
TGTGCCAGCAGTGAACGAGGCCCACGGTGGCCCCAGCATTTT
CASSERGPRWPQHF
>TRBV11-3|.|.|TRBJ2-7
TGTGCCAGCAGCCAGACAGGACCTCCCTACGAGCAGTACTTC
CASSQTGPPYEQYF
>TRBV4-2|.|TRBD2|TRBJ2-5
TGTGCCAGCAGCCAAGGACAAGCGGGGGGGCTGGTGGAGACCCAGTACTTC
CASSQGQAGGLVETQYF
>TRBV14|.|.|TRBJ2-5
TGTGCCAGCAGCCAAGATCTAGAAGAGACCCAGTACTTC
CASSQDLEETQYF
>TRBV18|.|.|TRBJ1-2
TGTGCCAGCTCACCACCGGACAGCTATGGCTACACCTTC
CASSPPDSYGYTF
>TRBV7-2|.|TRBD1|TRBJ2-3
TGTGCCAGCAGTCGTACCAGGGGGGATACGCAGTATTTT
CASSRTRGDTQYF
>TRBV9|.|TRBD1|TRBJ1-2
TGTGCCAGCAGCGTAGAGGGACAGCCCGTGGGAGGCTACACCTTC
CASSVEGQPVGGYTF
>TRBV10-3|.|.|TRBJ2-3
TGTGCCATCAGTGACGGCAGCGAGGACTTAGATACGCAGTATTTT
CAISDGSEDLDTQYF
>TRBV9|.|TRBD2|TRBJ2-3
TGTGCCAGCAGTGGATCGGGGACTAGCGGGAGGACTAGCACAGATACGCAGTATTTT
CASSGSGTSGRTSTDTQYF
>TRBV6-5|.|.|TRBJ2-7
TGTGCCACCGGCAGACCGGGAAGCTCCTACGAGCAGTACTTC
CATGRPGSSYEQYF
>TRBV7-2|.|.|TRBJ1-3
TGTGCCAGCAGCTCACCTGGAAACACCATATATTTT
CASSSPGNTIYF
>TRBV2|few|.|TRBJ1-5
TGTGCCAGCCACACTGACAGCAACAATCAGCCCCAGCATTTT
CASHTDSNNQPQHF
>TRBV5-8|.|.|TRBJ2-6
TGTGCCAGCAGCTTGTGGGACGGGAACTCTGGGGCCAACGTCCTGACTTTC
CASSLWDGNSGANVLTF
>TRBV6-5|.|.|TRBJ1-5
TGTGCCAGCGCCGAGGAGCCCTCGGGCAATCAGCCCCAGCATTTT
CASAEEPSGNQPQHF
>TRBV2|.|TRBD2|TRBJ2-2
TGTGCCAGCGGGGGACTATCGCTCACCGGGGAGCTGTTTTTT
CASGGLSLTGELFF
>TRBV28|.|.|TRBJ2-2
TGTGCCAGCAGTTTAACTATCAGGGGGAACACCGGGGAGCTGTTTTTT
CASSLTIRGNTGELFF
>TRBV29-1|.|.|TRBJ1-1
TGCAGCGTTTCCGGGACGGGGGCTTTCTTT
CSVSGTGAFF
>TRBV12-2|medium-sized|.|TRBJ2-3
TGTGCAAGTCGCTTGGCGCGCTTTACGCGTGATACGCAGTATTTT
CASRLARFTRDTQYF
>TRBV28|.|TRBD2|TRBJ2-2
TGTGCCAGCAGCGGGGGGTCCGGGGAGCTGTTTTTT
CASSGGSGELFF
>TRBV6-2/TRBV6-3|.|TRBD2|TRBJ2-1
TGTGCCAGCAGCACAGGAGAGTGGCGGGAGGGCGGTGAGCAGTTCTTC
CASSTGEWREGGEQFF
>TRBV28|.|TRBD1|TRBJ1-2
TGTGCCAGCAGATCCCAGGGGGCGCTTGGCTACACCTTC
CASRSQGALGYTF
>TRBV29-1|.|.|TRBJ1-3
TGCAGCGTTGAAGGGGGGAGCTCTGGAAACACCATATATTTT
CSVEGGSSGNTIYF
>TRBV6-6|.|.|TRBJ1-1
TGTGCCAGCACCCTCCTGGGGGAGTACACTGAAGCTTTCTTT
CASTLLGEYTEAFF
>TRBV4-2|once|.|TRBJ2-7
TGTGCCAGCAGCCAAGACAGGGGAGTTTCCTACGAGCAGTACTTC
CASSQDRGVSYEQYF
>TRBV11-2|.|.|TRBJ1-2
TGTGCCAGCAGCTTAGCCAGCTATGGCTACACCTTC
CASSLASYGYTF